What follows is one TCR beta chain and its context. Trimming pared 5 bases from V and 0 bases from J, leaving 11 bases between. Germline-derived CDR1 and CDR2 are SGHTA and FQGNSA. This CDR3 region has 15 residues. In the source study's methods: Amplifying reference gene primers gave estimates of nucleated cell counts. Data came from immunoSEQ multiplex PCR; TCRdb stores just in-frame clones and leaves some out. The V and J calls and the clone size are those of that table, but D and trimming were determined from the DNA. The table includes around 370,000 clones, roughly 90% detected once. These data come from a study of blood T cell repertoires in COVID-19. Whole-study context: From the United States, Italy and Spain came samples of acute and convalescent COVID-19.

Patients in Seattle were enrolled during active infection, then followed longitudinally. The genes are TRBV7-2 and TRBJ1-5; no reliable D call. The receptor was derived from a woman in her seventies with COVID-19, enrolled during active disease. Sequencing was carried out using peripheral blood. The CDR3 DNA reads TGTGCCAGCAGCACTACATTGTCTAGCAATCAGCCCCAGCATTTT. Residues: CASSTTLSSNQPQHF.